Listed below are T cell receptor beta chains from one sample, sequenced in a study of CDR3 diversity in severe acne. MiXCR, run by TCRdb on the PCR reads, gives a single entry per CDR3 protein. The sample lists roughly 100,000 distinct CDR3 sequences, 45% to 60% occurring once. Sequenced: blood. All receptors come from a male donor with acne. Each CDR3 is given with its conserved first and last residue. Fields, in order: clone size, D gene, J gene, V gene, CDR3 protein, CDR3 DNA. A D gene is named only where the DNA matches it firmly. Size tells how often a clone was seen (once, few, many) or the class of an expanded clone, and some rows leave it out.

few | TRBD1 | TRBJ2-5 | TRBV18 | CASSPGTEETQYF | TGTGCCAGCAGTCCGGGGACAGAAGAGACCCAGTACTTC
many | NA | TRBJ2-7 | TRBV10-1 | CASSFRDTYEQYF | TGCGCCAGCAGCTTCAGGGACACCTACGAGCAGTACTTC
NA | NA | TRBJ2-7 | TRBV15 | CATSRAGSTYEQYF | TGTGCCACCAGCAGAGCAGGATCTACCTACGAGCAGTACTTC
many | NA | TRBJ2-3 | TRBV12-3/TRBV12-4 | CASSLEADTQYF | TGTGCCAGCAGTTTAGAAGCAGATACGCAGTATTTT
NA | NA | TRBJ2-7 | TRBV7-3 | CASSLERGGEQYF | TGTGCCAGCAGCCTGGAACGTGGGGGCGAGCAGTACTTC
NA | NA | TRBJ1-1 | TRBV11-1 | CASSDVRAFF | TGTGCCAGCAGCGATGTTAGGGCTTTCTTT
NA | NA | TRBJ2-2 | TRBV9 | CASSAGNTGELFF | TGTGCCAGCAGCGCGGGAAACACCGGGGAGCTGTTTTTT
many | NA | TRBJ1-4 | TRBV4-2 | CASSQGFLQSNEKLFF | TGTGCCAGCAGCCAAGGATTCTTGCAGTCTAATGAAAAACTGTTTTTT
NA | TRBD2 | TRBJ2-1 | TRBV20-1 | CSALAGGDNEQFF | TGCAGTGCACTAGCGGGAGGAGACAATGAGCAGTTCTTC
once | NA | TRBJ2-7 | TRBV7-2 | CASSQDFRTSSYEQYF | TGCGCCAGCAGCCAAGATTTCCGGACTTCGTCCTACGAGCAGTACTTC
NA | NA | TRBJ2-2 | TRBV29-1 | CSVLGRTGELFF | TGCAGCGTTTTAGGACGGACCGGGGAGCTGTTTTTT
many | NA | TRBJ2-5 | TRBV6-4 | CASPRKGEEPRVTQYF | TGTGCCAGCCCACGGAAGGGGGAAGAACCAAGAGTGACCCAGTACTTC
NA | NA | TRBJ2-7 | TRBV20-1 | CSARESPSYEQYF | TGCAGTGCTAGAGAGTCACCGTCCTACGAGCAGTACTTC
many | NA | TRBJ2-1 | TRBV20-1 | CSVSGTNFYEQFF | TGCAGTGTCTCCGGGACAAATTTTTATGAGCAGTTCTTC
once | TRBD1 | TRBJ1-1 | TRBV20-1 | CSARGGTGSTDTEAFF | TGCAGTGCTAGGGGCGGGACAGGGAGCACGGACACTGAAGCTTTCTTT
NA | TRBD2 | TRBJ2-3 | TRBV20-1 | CSARTAGTSRPDTQYF | TGCAGTGCTAGGACCGCCGGGACTAGCCGACCAGATACGCAGTATTTT
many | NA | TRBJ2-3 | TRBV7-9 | CASSWQDRSPHTDTQYF | TGTGCCAGCAGCTGGCAAGATAGGTCACCTCACACAGATACGCAGTATTTT
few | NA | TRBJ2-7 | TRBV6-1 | CASSELVAGPYEQYF | TGTGCCAGCAGTGAATTAGTTGCAGGGCCGTACGAGCAGTACTTC
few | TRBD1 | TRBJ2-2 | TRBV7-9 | CASSSRDRDRTGELFF | TGTGCCAGCAGCTCCCGGGACAGGGATCGCACCGGGGAGCTGTTTTTT
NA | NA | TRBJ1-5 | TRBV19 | CASSIADGRAQHF | TGTGCCAGTAGTATAGCGGACGGGAGGGCCCAGCATTTT
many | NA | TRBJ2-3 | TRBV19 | CASSVGSTDTQYF | TGTGCCAGTAGTGTAGGTAGCACAGATACGCAGTATTTT
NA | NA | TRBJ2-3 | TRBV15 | CATSRDSAATDTQYF | TGTGCCACCAGCAGAGATTCCGCAGCCACAGATACGCAGTATTTT
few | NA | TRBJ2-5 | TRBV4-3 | CASSQGFGTQYF | TGCGCCAGCAGCCAAGGATTTGGGACCCAGTACTTC
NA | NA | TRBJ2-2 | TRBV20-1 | CSARVGGSGGGELFF | TGCAGTGCTAGAGTCGGAGGGTCAGGGGGCGGGGAGCTGTTTTTT
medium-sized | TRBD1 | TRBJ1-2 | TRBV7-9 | CASSRLGQGYGYTF | TGTGCCAGCAGCCGCCTCGGACAGGGCTATGGCTACACCTTC
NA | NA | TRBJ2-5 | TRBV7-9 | CASSFPGQETQYF | TGTGCCAGCAGCTTTCCGGGCCAAGAGACCCAGTACTTC
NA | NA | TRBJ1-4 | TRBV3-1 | CASRGKWDEKLFF | TGTGCCAGCAGGGGGAAGTGGGATGAAAAACTGTTTTTT
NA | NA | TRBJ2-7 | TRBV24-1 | CATSDLWQTVYEQYF | TGTGCCACCAGTGATTTGTGGCAGACCGTCTACGAGCAGTACTTC
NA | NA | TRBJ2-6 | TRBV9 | CASSVPLVGSSGANVLTF | TGTGCCAGCAGCGTCCCCTTAGTGGGGTCCTCTGGGGCCAACGTCCTGACTTTC
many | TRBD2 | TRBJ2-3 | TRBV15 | CATSRDRGSGRIPDTQYF | TGTGCCACCAGCAGAGATCGAGGTAGCGGGAGAATCCCAGATACGCAGTATTTT
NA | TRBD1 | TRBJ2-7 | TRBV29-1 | CSVVGQGYEQYF | TGCAGCGTTGTGGGACAGGGGTACGAGCAGTACTTC
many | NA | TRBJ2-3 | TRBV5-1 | CASSPGILGPDTQYF | TGCGCCAGCAGTCCCGGGATCCTAGGACCAGATACGCAGTATTTT
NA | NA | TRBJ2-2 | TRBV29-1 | CSVEDEGRSGTGELFF | TGCAGCGTTGAAGATGAGGGCAGGTCTGGAACCGGGGAGCTGTTTTTT
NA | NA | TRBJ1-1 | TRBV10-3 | CAISEDLNTEAFF | TGTGCCATCAGTGAAGACTTGAACACTGAAGCTTTCTTT
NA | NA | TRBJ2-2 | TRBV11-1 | CASSLRRANTGELFF | TGTGCCAGCAGCTTACGCAGGGCGAACACCGGGGAGCTGTTTTTT
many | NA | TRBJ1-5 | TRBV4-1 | CASQYQYSNQPQHF | TGCGCCAGCCAGTACCAGTATAGCAATCAGCCCCAGCATTTT
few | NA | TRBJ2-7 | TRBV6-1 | CASTSPPGASREQYF | TGTGCCAGCACCAGCCCCCCCGGCGCCTCTCGGGAGCAGTACTTC
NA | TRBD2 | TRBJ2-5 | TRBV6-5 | CASSPLGLGQETQYF | TGTGCCAGCAGTCCCTTAGGACTAGGCCAAGAGACCCAGTACTTC
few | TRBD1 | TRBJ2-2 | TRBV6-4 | CASSASGQGTTGELFF | TGTGCCAGCAGTGCTTCGGGACAGGGGACCACCGGGGAGCTGTTTTTT
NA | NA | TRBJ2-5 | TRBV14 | CASSQGFGRKETQYF | TGTGCCAGCAGCCAAGGATTCGGACGAAAAGAGACCCAGTACTTC
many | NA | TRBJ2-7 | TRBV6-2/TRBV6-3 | CASRDNYEQYF | TGTGCCAGCAGGGATAACTACGAGCAGTACTTC
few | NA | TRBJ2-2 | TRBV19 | CASTDFRRELFF | TGTGCCAGTACGGACTTTCGCCGGGAGCTGTTTTTT
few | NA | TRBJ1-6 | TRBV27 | CASSLDGAFSPLHF | TGTGCCAGCAGTTTAGATGGGGCATTTTCACCCCTCCACTTT
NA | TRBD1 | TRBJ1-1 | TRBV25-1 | CASSPMVRGLTEAFF | TGTGCCAGCAGCCCAATGGTGAGGGGGCTCACTGAAGCTTTCTTT
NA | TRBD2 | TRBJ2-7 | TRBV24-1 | CATSEFSGGEQYF | TGTGCCACCAGTGAATTCTCGGGGGGTGAGCAGTACTTC
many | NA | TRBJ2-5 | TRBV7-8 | CASSFARLVIRQETQYF | TGTGCCAGCAGCTTCGCGAGGCTAGTCATCAGGCAAGAGACCCAGTACTTC
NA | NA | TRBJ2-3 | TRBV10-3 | CAISEKRTFDYTQYF | TGTGCCATCAGTGAGAAAAGGACTTTCGACTATACGCAGTATTTT
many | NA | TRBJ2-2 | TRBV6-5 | CASNDINTGELFF | TGTGCCAGCAATGACATAAACACCGGGGAGCTGTTTTTT
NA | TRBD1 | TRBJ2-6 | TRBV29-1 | CSVRGGSGSGANVLTF | TGCAGCGTTAGAGGGGGCTCTGGCTCTGGGGCCAACGTCCTGACTTTC
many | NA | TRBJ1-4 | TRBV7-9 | CASSLVAGDEKLFF | TGTGCCAGCAGCTTAGTGGCAGGGGATGAAAAACTGTTTTTT
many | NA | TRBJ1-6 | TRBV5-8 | CASSLYGGAGSPLHF | TGTGCCAGCAGCTTGTATGGGGGCGCGGGATCACCCCTCCACTTT
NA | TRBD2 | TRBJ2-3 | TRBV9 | CASSVTWFAGGLLGTQYF | TGTGCCAGCAGCGTCACGTGGTTTGCGGGAGGACTATTGGGTACGCAGTATTTT
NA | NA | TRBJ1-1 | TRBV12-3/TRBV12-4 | CASSLVGTEAFF | TGTGCCAGCAGTTTAGTGGGCACTGAAGCTTTCTTT
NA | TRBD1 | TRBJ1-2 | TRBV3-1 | CASSPGQGIGGYTF | TGTGCCAGCAGCCCGGGACAGGGAATCGGTGGCTACACCTTC